This T cell receptor (beta chain) was documented in a study of T cell changes during pregnancy in multiple sclerosis. Generated by immunoSEQ multiplex PCR, the TCRdb table keeps only in-frame clones and is missing some. Here the sample spans about 38,000 clones, 90% to 95% being singletons. Looked up from germline, CDR1 is SGHVS and CDR2 is FNYEAQ. V gave up 4 bases and J gave up 4 bases, with 5 bases separating them. CDR3 size: 12 residues. This sample comprised CD4+ T cells from peripheral blood mononuclear cells, obtained in the third trimester of pregnancy. The chain recombines TRBV7-6 with TRBJ1-5; D uncertain. This clonotype originated in a female donor in good health, enrolled as a control in a pregnancy study. The DNA of the CDR3 is TGTGCCAGCAGCTCCCGGAATCAGCCCCAGCATTTT. Its protein is CASSSRNQPQHF.